The 21 T cell receptor beta chains given below trace back to one sample, sequenced in a study of cytomegalovirus exposure and HLA in healthy donors. Both 60 Vbeta primers and 13 Jbeta primers went into the PCR. Clones were sequenced by immunoSEQ multiplex PCR, and TCRdb holds only the in-frame ones, with some missing. The sample lists approximately 150,000 clones; roughly three quarters were seen once. The sample consisted of PBMCs. Receptors were obtained from a male donor in good health and CMV-seronegative.

The gene calls are TRBV7-9 and TRBJ1-4; D not resolved. Trimming left V 5 bases short and J 0 bases short, with 22 bases between. The CDR3 totals 19 residues. Germline-derived CDR1 and CDR2 are SEHNR and FQNEAQ (reference sequence). The CDR3 protein is CASSSPARRGFSTNEKLFF. CDR3 coding DNA: TGTGCCAGCAGCAGCCCTGCTCGTCGGGGTTTCTCAACTAATGAAAAACTGTTTTTT.

The gene calls are TRBV6-5 and TRBJ1-4; D perhaps matches TRBD1 (5 bases). The CDR3 totals 13 residues. CDR1 and CDR2 (germline): MNHEY, SVGAGI. V lost 2 bases and J lost 13, with 14 bases in between. Written as DNA, the CDR3 is TGTGCCAGCAGTTACCAGGGTCGCGGCGGACTGTTTTTT. Its protein is CASSYQGRGGLFF.

V and J are TRBV7-9 and TRBJ1-4, with 8 bases that match TRBD1. J was trimmed by 7 bases and V by 4 bases; bases with no gene match: 5. Germline CDR1 SEHNR, CDR2 FQNEAQ (reference sequence). CDR3 length: 14 amino acids. Written as DNA, the CDR3 is TGTGCCAGCAGCTCGACAGGGGAGGGTGAAAAACTGTTTTTT. Its translation is CASSSTGEGEKLFF.

The chain carries TRBV7-2 and TRBJ2-1, with 8 bases fitting TRBD2. This CDR3 contains 16 residues. Germline values: CDR1 SGHTA, CDR2 FQGNSA. J was trimmed by 6 bases and V by 5 bases; bases with no gene match: 12. Here the CDR3 reads CASSPRGGSGRNEQFF. The DNA for the CDR3 is TGTGCCAGCAGCCCTCGGGGGGGGAGTGGTCGCAATGAGCAGTTCTTC.

This clone ranks as medium-sized. The chain employs TRBV6-1 and TRBJ1-5; 8 bases map to TRBD1. The V segment lost 0 bases and the J segment 7 bases; nucleotides outside the gene matches: 8. Germline V gene lookup returns CDR1 MNHNS and CDR2 SASEGT. The CDR3 has 16 residues. CDR3 residues: CASSEADGQGGQPQHF. In nucleotides, the CDR3 is TGTGCCAGCAGTGAAGCGGATGGACAGGGTGGGCAGCCCCAGCATTTT.

The chain joins TRBV6-5 to TRBJ1-2; perhaps TRBD1 as D (6 bases). The CDR3 runs 12 residues. The V end was cut by 6 bases, the J end by 5 bases, with 10 bases between. Germline CDR1 reads MNHEY; CDR2 reads SVGAGI. CDR3 sequence reads: CASRGGYYGYTF. In DNA, the CDR3 is TGTGCCAGCAGAGGGGGATATTATGGCTACACCTTC.

The chain is built from TRBV18 and TRBJ1-2; 7 bases agree with TRBD1. Germline values: CDR1 KGHSH, CDR2 LQKENI. The CDR3 is 13 residues long. The junction had 8 bases not matched to a gene; V was cut back by 5 bases and J by 8 bases. The chain's CDR3 is CASSSTGAVGYTF. The CDR3 nucleotides are TGTGCCAGCTCAAGTACAGGGGCGGTCGGCTACACCTTC.

The sample holds one count of this clone. This chain connects TRBV30 to TRBJ1-5; 10 nucleotides match TRBD1. In germline, CDR1 is GTSNPN, CDR2 SVGIG (reference sequence). This CDR3 has 17 amino acids. J lost 4 bases, V lost 1 base, and 10 bases had no gene match. The DNA of the CDR3 is TGTGCCTGGAGTGCGACAGGGGGCCAAGGATCGAATCAGCCCCAGCATTTT. Translation gives CAWSATGGQGSNQPQHF.

There are a few counts of this clone. This rearrangement joins TRBV15 to TRBJ2-7; D is perhaps TRBD1 (5 bases). The CDR3 is 16 residues long. The V end lost 5 bases, the J end lost 7 bases, and 24 bases lay between the germline ends. Per the germline V gene, CDR1 is LNHNV and CDR2 is YYDKDF (reference sequence). In DNA, the CDR3 is TGTGCCACCAGCGGTTCTGCAGGGATTAGTCGGCTGGAGCAGTACTTC. Translation gives CATSGSAGISRLEQYF. The complete variable domain, with remaining parts taken from reference TRBV15 and TRBJ2-7, reads DAMVIQNPRYQVTQFGKPVTLSCSQTLNHNVMYWYQQKSSQAPKLLFHYYDKDFNNEADTPDNFQSRRPNTSFCFLDIRSPGLGDTAMYLCATSGSAGISRLEQYFGPGTRLTVT.

This chain connects TRBV28 to TRBJ2-5; tentatively, D is TRBD2 (5 bases). Germline V gene data show CDR1 as MDHEN and CDR2 as SYDVKM. The CDR3 has 13 amino acids. Trimming shortened V by 10 bases and J by 5 bases, and 17 bases separated the two germline ends. The CDR3 DNA follows: TGTGCCACGATCGGAGGCTCCGGGGAGACCCAGTACTTC. This sequence encodes CATIGGSGETQYF.

The CDR3 DNA sequence: TGTGCCAGCAGCCTTCTTGGACAGGGTCCCTTCGAGCAGTACTTC. Translated, it gives CASSLLGQGPFEQYF. The chain couples TRBV7-8 to TRBJ2-7, with 8 bases aligning to TRBD1. V was clipped by 5 bases and J by 6 bases; unmatched bases: 12. The CDR3 has 15 amino acids. Germline assignment: CDR1 SGHVS and CDR2 FQNEAQ.

This clone has just one count. V gene TRBV28 combines with J gene TRBJ1-1; 9 positions match TRBD1. There are 15 residues in the CDR3. With V trimmed by 6 bases and J by 6 bases, 11 bases remained unmatched. The germline V gene has CDR1 MDHEN and CDR2 SYDVKM. CDR3 amino acids: CASREYRDRVAEAFF. The CDR3 nucleotides are TGTGCCAGCAGGGAATACCGGGACAGGGTAGCTGAAGCTTTCTTT.

The gene calls are TRBV9 and TRBJ2-7; D perhaps matches TRBD2 (6 bases). V was pared by 0 bases and J by 0 bases, with 7 bases between. Germline-derived CDR1 and CDR2 are SGDLS and YYNGEE. This CDR3 contains 14 residues. CDR3 in DNA: TGTGCCAGCAGCGTAGACGGGAGCTCCTACGAGCAGTACTTC. Its translation is CASSVDGSSYEQYF.

The J gene is TRBJ1-2, the V gene TRBV28; D gene ambiguous. Germline V CDR1 and CDR2: MDHEN, SYDVKM. Trimming shortened V by 7 bases and J by 2 bases, and 14 bases separated the two germline ends. The CDR3 totals 14 residues. The CDR3 reads CASTFRPGNYGYTF. CDR3 coding DNA: TGTGCCAGCACCTTCCGCCCAGGCAACTATGGCTACACCTTC.

The V gene is TRBV9, the J gene TRBJ1-2; D unresolved. CDR1 and CDR2 from the germline V gene are SGDLS and YYNGEE. The CDR3 length is 14 residues. V lost 0 bases and J 4 bases, leaving 10 bases between the germline ends. The CDR3 here is CASSVGNSLYGYTF. The CDR3 DNA reads TGTGCCAGCAGCGTAGGAAACAGCCTCTATGGCTACACCTTC.

The chain recombines TRBV9 with TRBJ1-5, with TRBD1 identical over 7 bases. The CDR3 contains 13 residues. V was pared by 5 bases and J by 6 bases, with 5 bases of the junction left unmatched. Germline V gives CDR1 SGDLS, CDR2 YYNGEE. The CDR3 DNA reads TGTGCCAGCAGTGGGACAGAGGGTCAGCCCCAGCATTTT. Protein product: CASSGTEGQPQHF.

J is TRBJ1-3 and V is TRBV21-1; the table names TRBD1, a call not compared with the DNA. TRBV21-1 is a listed pseudogene. The CDR3 runs 16 residues. The CDR3 DNA sequence: TGTGCCAGCAGCAAAGACCGACAGGAGCACGGAAACACCATATATTTT. Its protein is CASSKDRQEHGNTIYF.

This clone was picked up one time. The chain has TRBV7-2 and TRBJ1-2; tentatively, D is TRBD1 (5 bases). Trimming stripped 6 bases from V and 0 bases from J, with 17 bases between. Germline CDR1 SGHTA, CDR2 FQGNSA. The CDR3 spans 16 residues. The CDR3 nucleotides are TGTGCCAGCAGTGGGGGGACGCATCCGGCTAACTATGGCTACACCTTC. Translated: CASSGGTHPANYGYTF.

A few counts support this clone. The rearrangement joins TRBV29-1 to TRBJ1-4; 7 bases agree with TRBD1. This CDR3 comprises 12 residues. CDR1 is SQVTM, CDR2 ANQGSEA, per germline. Trimming at V came to 5 bases and at J to 4 bases, leaving 1 base not matched to a gene. The CDR3 sequence is CSVNRGNEKLFF. In DNA form, the CDR3 reads TGCAGCGTTAACAGGGGTAATGAAAAACTGTTTTTT.

The rearrangement links TRBV6-6 to TRBJ1-1, with D possibly matching TRBD1 (5 bases). The CDR3 runs 16 residues. Germline CDR1 is MNHNY and CDR2 is SVGAGI (reference sequence). The V and J ends lost 2 bases and 1 base respectively, with 14 bases between them. CDR3 sequence reads: CASSYLVRDENTEAFF. For the CDR3, the DNA is TGTGCCAGCAGTTACCTTGTCAGGGATGAGAACACTGAAGCTTTCTTT.

This chain connects TRBV7-9 to TRBJ1-1, with 9 bases lining up with TRBD1. From germline, CDR1 is SEHNR and CDR2 FQNEAQ (reference sequence). The CDR3 runs to 16 residues. V gave up 1 base and J gave up 1 base; unmatched junction bases: 4. The CDR3 bases are TGTGCCAGCAGCTTAGAACAGGGGGCGCCGAACACTGAAGCTTTCTTT. As protein: CASSLEQGAPNTEAFF.